The 6 T cell receptor beta chains presented below share a single source sample, sequenced in a study of response to subunit inactivated influenza vaccine. MiXCR was run by TCRdb on the RT-PCR reads, yielding one entry per CDR3 protein. The table lists fewer than 600,000 distinct CDR3 sequences, 7.2% of them singletons, with over 10% in the top ten. The specimen comprised PBMCs from blood, sampled less than 30 months after vaccination. The source is a man aged 50 to 69 who received an inactivated influenza vaccine.

In this sample, this clonotype turned up a few times. The chain has TRBV28 and TRBJ2-2; 13 bases line up with TRBD2. Germline assignment: CDR1 MDHEN and CDR2 SYDVKM. V trimming: 5 bases; J trimming: 7 bases; junction bases outside the gene matches: 4. The CDR3 totals 15 residues. CDR3 residues: CASSLRTSGSGELFF. The CDR3 region has the DNA TGTGCCAGCAGTCTCCGGACTAGCGGGAGCGGGGAGCTGTTTTTT.

This clonotype has more than one count but fewer than ten. The rearrangement joins TRBV20-1 to TRBJ1-6, with D possibly TRBD1 on 5 matching bases. Trimming stripped 0 bases from V and 13 bases from J, with 16 bases between. CDR1 is DFQATT, CDR2 SNEGSKA, per germline (reference sequence). This CDR3 contains 14 residues. In DNA, the CDR3 is TGCAGTGCTAGAGATATCGGGGCGGCTATGCCCCTCCACTTT. It yields the protein CSARDIGAAMPLHF.

This clonotype was seen a handful of times. The chain links TRBV7-2 to TRBJ1-1, with TRBD1 identical over 8 bases. The V gene end was trimmed by 5 bases and the J gene end by 7 bases; junction bases not matched to a gene: 6. The CDR3 runs 13 residues. Germline CDR1 is SGHTA and CDR2 is FQGNSA. The DNA of the CDR3 is TGTGCCAGCAGCGAGACAGGGGTTGGTGAAGCTTTCTTT. It codes for CASSETGVGEAFF.

J is TRBJ2-7 and V is TRBV4-3; 13 positions agree with TRBD2. The V segment lost 1 base and the J segment 0 bases; nucleotides outside the gene matches: 6. Per the germline V gene, CDR1 is LGHNA and CDR2 is YSLEER. CDR3 length: 18 residues. CDR3 sequence reads: CASSQGRTSGSNSYEQYF. For the CDR3, the DNA is TGCGCCAGCAGCCAAGGCCGGACTAGCGGGAGTAACTCCTACGAGCAGTACTTC.

This clonotype was observed a few times. The chain has TRBV29-1 and TRBJ2-5, with D unclear. This CDR3 has 12 amino acids. Germline CDR1 is SQVTM and CDR2 is ANQGSEA. V was trimmed by 3 bases and J by 5 bases, leaving 10 bases between them. CDR3 residues: CSVEPPAETQYF. In DNA, the CDR3 is TGCAGCGTTGAGCCCCCGGCGGAGACCCAGTACTTC.

This clonotype was detected only a few times. CDR3 DNA sequence: TGCAGTGCTAGGGTAAAGGGACAGGGCAGCACTGAAGCTTTCTTT. This gives the protein CSARVKGQGSTEAFF. V and J are TRBV20-1 and TRBJ1-1, with TRBD1 matching 9 bases. V shed 3 bases, J shed 4 bases, and the junction held 9 bases outside the gene matches. Germline values: CDR1 DFQATT, CDR2 SNEGSKA (reference sequence). The CDR3 length is 15 residues.